This TCR beta chain emerged from a study of cytomegalovirus exposure and HLA in healthy donors. Points from the study as a whole: A cluster of highly shared sequence variants was likely a sequencing artifact.

Germline V gene lookup returns CDR1 KGHSY and CDR2 FQNENV. Trimming took 5 bases from V and 2 from J, leaving 17 bases between them. The CDR3 sequence is 16 residues long. As to this clone: No antigen is known for it.

The PCR made use of 60 Vbeta and 13 Jbeta primers. Method: immunoSEQ multiplex PCR; TCRdb's copy keeps in-frame clones and lacks some. Of about 98,000 clones in the sample, about two thirds were seen once. The chain links TRBV16 to TRBJ2-3; possible D gene TRBD2, 7 bases. This TCR derives from a female donor in good health and CMV-seronegative. Sequenced sample: PBMCs. CDR3 nucleotides: TGTGCCAGCAGCTCGGAACGCGGGGGCTTCACAGATACGCAGTATTTT. Its protein product is CASSSERGGFTDTQYF. The whole variable domain, remainder taken from reference TRBV16 and TRBJ2-3, is GEEVAQTPKHLVRGEGQKAKLYCAPIKGHSYVFWYQQVLKNEFKFLISFQNENVFDETGMPKERFSAKCLPNSPCSLEIQATKLEDSAVYFCASSSERGGFTDTQYFGPGTRLTVL.